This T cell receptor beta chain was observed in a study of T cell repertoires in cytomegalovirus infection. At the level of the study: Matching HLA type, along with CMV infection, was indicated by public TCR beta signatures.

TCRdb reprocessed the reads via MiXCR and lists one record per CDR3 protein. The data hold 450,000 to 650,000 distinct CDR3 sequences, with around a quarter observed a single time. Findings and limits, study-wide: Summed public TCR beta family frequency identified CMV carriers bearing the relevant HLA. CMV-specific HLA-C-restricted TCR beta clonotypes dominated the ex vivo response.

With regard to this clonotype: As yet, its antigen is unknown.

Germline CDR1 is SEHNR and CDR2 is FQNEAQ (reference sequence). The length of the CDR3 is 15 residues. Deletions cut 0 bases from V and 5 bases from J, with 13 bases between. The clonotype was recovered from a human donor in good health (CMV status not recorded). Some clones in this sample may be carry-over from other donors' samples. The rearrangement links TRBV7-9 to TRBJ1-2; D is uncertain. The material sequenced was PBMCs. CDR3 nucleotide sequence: TGTGCCAGCAGCTTAGCGGTACCGGGCGGTTATGGCTACACCTTC. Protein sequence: CASSLAVPGGYGYTF.